This T cell receptor beta chain was captured in a study of T cells in Graves' hyperthyroidism and ophthalmopathy. RNA transcripts served as the template for amplifying TCR beta CDR3 regions. In the first-round RT-PCR of the TCR CDR3, the HTBI primer set was used. TCRdb reprocessed the multiplex PCR reads with MiXCR, giving one entry per CDR3 protein. The profile covers roughly 550,000 distinct CDR3 sequences, with about 16% appearing a single time and about 29% taken by the ten largest. From germline, CDR1 is SGHKS and CDR2 YYEKEE (reference sequence). The length of the CDR3 is 14 residues. V lost 2 bases, J lost 5 bases, and 14 bases lay in between. This clonotype was observed at least ten times.

The V call is TRBV5-5, the J call TRBJ2-7; D may be TRBD1 or TRBD2 (5 bases each). This TCR was sampled from a woman younger than 45 with Graves' ophthalmopathy. Sequencing input: blood. The CDR3 DNA reads TGTGCCAGCAGCTTCCAGGGCCTGGGGGACGAGCAGTACTTC. This translates into CASSFQGLGDEQYF.